These 9 T cell receptor beta chains originate from one sample sequenced in a study of cytomegalovirus exposure and HLA in healthy donors. A multiplex PCR was run with 60 Vbeta primers and 13 Jbeta primers. Using immunoSEQ multiplex PCR, the repertoire was profiled, and TCRdb retains in-frame clones only, with some absent. This sample contains tens of thousands of clones. The sample was PBMCs. Receptors originate from a girl aged 10 to 17 in good health and CMV-seropositive.

This chain links TRBV5-4 with TRBJ1-1, with D possibly being TRBD1 (6 bases). Germline loops: CDR1 SGHNT, CDR2 YYREEE (reference sequence). The length of the CDR3 is 15 residues. V dropped 2 bases and J dropped 5 bases, with 16 bases sitting between them. CDR3 coding DNA: TGTGCCAGCAGCTTCACAGCACGAGGGGGTACTGAAGCTTTCTTT. This codes for CASSFTARGGTEAFF.

This chain links TRBV4-2 with TRBJ1-1; D is unresolved. Deletions cut 0 bases from V and 3 bases from J, with 17 bases between. Germline CDR1 and CDR2: LGHNA and YNFKEQ. This CDR3 region has 17 residues. The CDR3 loop is CASSQDYRGGRDTEAFF. The DNA for the CDR3 is TGTGCCAGCAGCCAAGATTATCGGGGTGGTAGGGACACTGAAGCTTTCTTT.

The chain couples TRBV19 to TRBJ2-7; 9 nucleotides match TRBD1. Germline CDR1 and CDR2: LNHDA and SQIVND (reference sequence). Trimming took 11 bases from V and 6 from J; bases not matched to a gene: 11. This CDR3 comprises 13 residues. The CDR3 bases are TGTGCCGCCGGGCGGGGACAGGGAACCGAGCAGTACTTC. Protein product: CAAGRGQGTEQYF. Drawing the rest from reference TRBV19 and TRBJ2-7, the complete variable domain is DGGITQSPKYLFRKEGQNVTLSCEQNLNHDAMYWYRQDPGQGLRLIYYSQIVNDFQKGDIAEGYSVSREKKESFPLTVTSAQKNPTAFYLCAAGRGQGTEQYFGPGTRLTVT.

The chain joins TRBV7-9 to TRBJ1-1; D perhaps matches TRBD1 (5 bases). Germline V gene lookup returns CDR1 SEHNR and CDR2 FQNEAQ (reference sequence). V gave up 1 base and J gave up 2 bases, with 8 bases separating them. This CDR3 contains 14 residues. The CDR3 coding sequence is TGTGCCAGCAGCTTAGGCGGGGCAAACACTGAAGCTTTCTTT. As protein: CASSLGGANTEAFF.

V gene TRBV9 combines with J gene TRBJ1-1; D might be TRBD1 (6 bases). The CDR3 sequence is 15 residues long. V lost 0 bases to trimming and J lost 1 base, with 10 bases between them. In germline, CDR1 is SGDLS, CDR2 YYNGEE. The DNA of the CDR3 is TGTGCCAGCAGCGTAGAACAGGGCTCGAACACTGAAGCTTTCTTT. It codes for CASSVEQGSNTEAFF.

This chain uses TRBV7-9 with TRBJ2-1, with D possibly being TRBD1 (5 bases). The germline V and J ends were trimmed by 8 bases and 5 bases, with 16 bases remaining between them. Germline V gene lookup returns CDR1 SEHNR and CDR2 FQNEAQ (reference sequence). The length of the CDR3 is 14 residues. The CDR3 loop reads CASADSGLNNEQFF. The CDR3 DNA reads TGTGCCAGCGCCGATTCAGGGCTCAACAATGAGCAGTTCTTC.

V usage is TRBV10-1 and J usage is TRBJ1-6; no firm D call. The CDR3 runs 12 residues. The V gene's germline CDR1 is WNHNN and CDR2 SYGVQD (reference sequence). V shed 5 bases and J shed 4 bases, with 3 bases lying between them. The CDR3 nucleotides are TGCGCCAGCAGTTCTTATAATTCACCCCTCCACTTT. This gives the protein CASSSYNSPLHF.

The chain employs TRBV7-6 and TRBJ2-7, with D uncertain. Trimming left V 1 base short and J 3 bases short, with 7 bases between. CDR3 length: 13 amino acids. Germline V gene lookup returns CDR1 SGHVS and CDR2 FNYEAQ. CDR3 nucleotides: TGTGCCAGCAGCTTAGACGGGTACTACGAGCAGTACTTC. It yields the protein CASSLDGYYEQYF.

The genes are TRBV15 and TRBJ1-4; possibly TRBD1 for D (6 bases). CDR1 LNHNV and CDR2 YYDKDF come from the germline V gene (reference sequence). The CDR3 has 16 residues. V gave up 0 bases and J gave up 6 bases, with 14 bases separating them. In nucleotides, the CDR3 is TGTGCCACCAGCAGAGACTTTAGGGGGTCTGATGAAAAACTGTTTTTT. This encodes CATSRDFRGSDEKLFF.